These 21 T cell receptor beta chains share one sample of origin, sequenced in a study of cytomegalovirus exposure and HLA in healthy donors. Here immunoSEQ multiplex PCR was the method, and the copy in TCRdb shows in-frame clones only, minus some. Here the sample spans around 50,000 clones, over 85% being singletons. The material sequenced was PBMCs. Source of these receptors: a woman younger than 30 in good health and CMV-seropositive.

The genes are TRBV28 and TRBJ1-1; 11 positions match TRBD1. The CDR3 sequence is 15 residues long. CDR1 and CDR2 from the germline V gene are MDHEN and SYDVKM. V dropped 7 bases and J dropped 4; count of bases not matched to a gene: 8. The CDR3 region is CASTLGQGASTEAFF. The CDR3 nucleotides are TGTGCCAGCACCCTTGGACAGGGGGCTTCCACTGAAGCTTTCTTT.

The chain employs TRBV11-2 and TRBJ2-2; a weak D match, TRBD1 (5 bases). Germline V gene lookup returns CDR1 SGHAT and CDR2 FQNNGV. The CDR3 is 15 residues long. Trimming removed 5 bases from V and 6 bases from J, with 16 bases in between. The CDR3, as DNA: TGTGCCAGCAGCCCGTTGGGGCGATCCGCCGGGGAGCTGTTTTTT. It specifies CASSPLGRSAGELFF.

V is TRBV25-1 and J is TRBJ2-3; TRBD1 is a possible D gene (6 bases). CDR1 is MGHDK, CDR2 SYGVNS, per germline. Trimming pared 5 bases from V and 4 bases from J, leaving 10 bases between. The CDR3 contains 13 residues. The CDR3 coding sequence is TGTGCCAGCAGTAAACAGGGAGCAGATACGCAGTATTTT. It specifies CASSKQGADTQYF.

This clone showed up just a few times. The chain couples TRBV27 to TRBJ2-2; 14 positions match TRBD2. This CDR3 region has 17 residues. Germline CDR1 reads MNHEY; CDR2 reads SMNVEV (reference sequence). The junction had 9 bases not matched to a gene; V was cut back by 3 bases and J by 9 bases. For the CDR3, the DNA is TGTGCCAGCAGTTTCTGGGAGGGACTAGCGGGAGAACGGGAGCTGTTTTTT. This codes for CASSFWEGLAGERELFF.

The table lists this clone with a count of one. This chain links TRBV30 with TRBJ2-7, with D perhaps TRBD2 (5 bases). V lost 3 bases, J lost 6 bases, and 12 bases lay in between. This CDR3 spans 12 amino acids. Germline V CDR1 and CDR2: GTSNPN, SVGIG (reference sequence). The CDR3 region has the DNA TGTGCCTGGAGCGGACCCGCGGGCGAGCAGTACTTC. It yields the protein CAWSGPAGEQYF. Full variable domain (rest looked up from reference TRBV30 and TRBJ2-7): SQTIHQWPATLVQPVGSPLSLECTVEGTSNPNLYWYRQAAGRGLQLLFYSVGIGQISSEVPQNLSASRPQDRQFILSSKKLLLSDSGFYLCAWSGPAGEQYFGPGTRLTVT.

The V call is TRBV18, the J call TRBJ1-5, with TRBD1 as a possible D gene (6 bases). There are 16 residues in the CDR3. Germline CDR1 KGHSH, CDR2 LQKENI. The V end was cut by 3 bases, the J end by 0 bases, with 12 bases between. The CDR3 DNA follows: TGTGCCAGCTCACCTATGAGGACAGATAGCAATCAGCCCCAGCATTTT. This translates into CASSPMRTDSNQPQHF.

The chain carries TRBV7-2 and TRBJ1-1; D uncertain. The CDR3 is made up of 14 amino acids. CDR1 SGHTA and CDR2 FQGNSA come from the germline V gene. V was pared by 1 base and J by 1 base, with 7 bases between. The CDR3 sequence: CASSLDPENTEAFF. DNA for the CDR3: TGTGCCAGCAGCTTAGATCCAGAGAACACTGAAGCTTTCTTT.

The chain has TRBV6-6 and TRBJ2-5; 9 bases match TRBD1. Germline loops: CDR1 MNHNY, CDR2 SVGAGI (reference sequence). The junction had 10 bases not matched to a gene; V was cut back by 11 bases and J by 3 bases. The CDR3 length is 14 residues. The DNA of the CDR3 is TGTGCCGTCCTCGGAGGACAGGGGAAAGAGACCCAGTACTTC. It yields the protein CAVLGGQGKETQYF.

The V and J genes are TRBV15 and TRBJ2-1; a weak D match, TRBD1 (5 bases). The CDR3 spans 15 residues. The germline V and J ends were trimmed by 0 bases and 7 bases, with 13 bases remaining between them. Germline-derived CDR1 and CDR2 are LNHNV and YYDKDF (reference sequence). This CDR3 reads CATSREGTGANEQFF. The CDR3 coding sequence is TGTGCCACCAGCAGAGAAGGCACAGGCGCTAATGAGCAGTTCTTC.

CDR3 bases: TGTGCCAGCAGTTTATGGGGAGATGGGGACTCGGGTTCACCCCTCCACTTT. Protein sequence: CASSLWGDGDSGSPLHF. This chain uses TRBV28 with TRBJ1-6; possibly TRBD1 for D (5 bases). The germline CDR1 and CDR2 sequences are MDHEN and SYDVKM. The ends were cut back, 0 bases at V and 9 bases at J, with 18 bases in the middle. CDR3 size: 17 residues. Variable domain in full (rest from reference TRBV28 and TRBJ1-6): DVKVTQSSRYLVKRTGEKVFLECVQDMDHENMFWYRQDPGLGLRLIYFSYDVKMKEKGDIPEGYSVSREKKERFSLILESASTNQTSMYLCASSLWGDGDSGSPLHFGNGTRLTVT.

The chain employs TRBV28 and TRBJ1-3; tentative D call: TRBD1 (5 bases). V lost 6 bases and J 4 bases, leaving 19 bases between the germline ends. Germline assignment: CDR1 MDHEN and CDR2 SYDVKM. The CDR3 covers 16 residues. The CDR3 sequence: CASSPRGRGLGNTIYF. The CDR3 region has the DNA TGTGCCAGCAGCCCCCGGGGGAGGGGACTAGGAAACACCATATATTTT.

This clone was seen only once. CDR3 residues: CASSPGTGERGEQFF. The CDR3, as DNA: TGTGCCAGCTCTCCCGGGACAGGGGAGAGGGGTGAGCAGTTCTTC. The chain links TRBV18 to TRBJ2-1, with TRBD1 matching 10 bases. The CDR3 extends over 15 amino acids. V lost 6 bases and J lost 9; bases outside the gene matches: 11. Looked up from germline, CDR1 is KGHSH and CDR2 is LQKENI.

The CDR3: CASRPPPQGAWEKLFF. The CDR3 region has the DNA TGTGCCAGCAGACCACCCCCACAGGGGGCGTGGGAAAAACTGTTTTTT. The chain joins TRBV7-9 to TRBJ1-4; 9 bases map to TRBD1. The length of the CDR3 is 16 residues. The J segment lost 8 bases and the V segment lost 6 bases, leaving 13 bases of the junction unmatched. The V gene's germline CDR1 is SEHNR and CDR2 FQNEAQ (reference sequence). The full variable domain, completed using reference TRBV7-9 and TRBJ1-4, is DTGVSQNPRHKITKRGQNVTFRCDPISEHNRLYWYRQTLGQGPEFLTYFQNEAQLEKSRLLSDRFSAERPKGSFSTLEIQRTEQGDSAMYLCASRPPPQGAWEKLFFGSGTQLSVL.

The chain links TRBV5-4 to TRBJ2-5; 8 positions agree with TRBD1. The ends lost 0 bases at V and 3 bases at J; junction bases unmatched: 4. The CDR3 is 15 residues long. CDR1 and CDR2 (germline): SGHNT, YYREEE (reference sequence). The CDR3 region has the DNA TGTGCCAGCAGCTTGGTGCAGGGGGCTGAAGAGACCCAGTACTTC. Translating gives CASSLVQGAEETQYF. The full variable domain, completed using reference TRBV5-4 and TRBJ2-5, is ETGVTQSPTHLIKTRGQQVTLRCSSQSGHNTVSWYQQALGQGPQFIFQYYREEENGRGNFPPRFSGLQFPNYSSELNVNALELDDSALYLCASSLVQGAEETQYFGPGTRLLVL.

The chain combines TRBV28 with TRBJ2-1, with TRBD2 as a possible D gene (6 bases). Trimming removed 5 bases from V and 1 base from J, with 15 bases in between. Germline assignment: CDR1 MDHEN and CDR2 SYDVKM. The CDR3 consists of 16 residues. As DNA, the CDR3 is TGTGCCAGCAGTAACCACCTAGCGACTTCCTACAATGAGCAGTTCTTC. Amino acids: CASSNHLATSYNEQFF.

The CDR3 DNA is TGTGCCTGGAGCCCTAAAAGGCCAGGGGGCAATCAGCCCCAGCATTTT. It is translated as CAWSPKRPGGNQPQHF. V is TRBV30 and J is TRBJ1-5; a weak D match, TRBD1 (6 bases). Germline CDR1 is GTSNPN and CDR2 is SVGIG (reference sequence). The CDR3 covers 16 residues. V lost 3 bases, J lost 2 bases, and 17 bases lay in between.

J is TRBJ2-2 and V is TRBV28, with TRBD2 matching 9 bases. The V gene's germline CDR1 is MDHEN and CDR2 SYDVKM. The CDR3 spans 15 residues. V trimming: 3 bases; J trimming: 6 bases; junction bases outside the gene matches: 5. CDR3 in DNA: TGTGCCAGCAGTTTCGGAGAGCGGGAGGCCGGGGAGCTGTTTTTT. It is translated as CASSFGEREAGELFF. The whole variable domain, remainder taken from reference TRBV28 and TRBJ2-2, is DVKVTQSSRYLVKRTGEKVFLECVQDMDHENMFWYRQDPGLGLRLIYFSYDVKMKEKGDIPEGYSVSREKKERFSLILESASTNQTSMYLCASSFGEREAGELFFGEGSRLTVL.

This clone showed up just once. This rearrangement joins TRBV11-2 to TRBJ1-1; unclear D gene. There are 15 residues in the CDR3. The germline V gene encodes CDR1 SGHAT and CDR2 FQNNGV. Trimming took 4 bases from V and 5 from J, leaving 17 bases between them. CDR3 bases: TGTGCCAGCAGCTACGGAATCGGCCGAGGTACTGAAGCTTTCTTT. The encoded protein is CASSYGIGRGTEAFF.

CDR3 in amino acids: CASSLGGGTEAFF. CDR3 in DNA: TGTGCCAGTTCTCTAGGGGGAGGGACTGAAGCTTTCTTT. The chain is built from TRBV19 and TRBJ1-1, with D possibly being TRBD1 (6 bases). V lost 8 bases, J lost 5 bases, and 15 bases lay in between. CDR1 is LNHDA and CDR2 is SQIVND in the germline V gene (reference sequence). This CDR3 is 13 amino acids long.

The chain combines TRBV11-2 with TRBJ2-1; possibly TRBD2 for D (6 bases). The germline gives CDR1 SGHAT, CDR2 FQNNGV. The CDR3 is 17 residues long. V was trimmed by 5 bases and J by 0 bases, leaving 17 bases between them. In DNA form, the CDR3 reads TGTGCCAGCAGCGATACTAGCCGTCGGAGCTCCTACAATGAGCAGTTCTTC. Amino acid sequence: CASSDTSRRSSYNEQFF.

This clone was seen a single time. This chain joins TRBV13 and TRBJ2-7, with 9 positions matching TRBD1. The V gene's germline CDR1 is PRHDT and CDR2 FYEKMQ (reference sequence). This CDR3 comprises 16 residues. The J segment lost 0 bases and the V segment lost 5 bases, leaving 8 bases of the junction unmatched. The CDR3, as DNA: TGTGCCAGCAGCGCCCTCCGGACAGGGGTCTCCTACGAGCAGTACTTC. Amino acid sequence: CASSALRTGVSYEQYF.